This T cell receptor (beta chain) was captured in a study of T cell responses to AZD1222 COVID-19 vaccine. Study summary: Pooling was applied to second doses at about 4 or about 12 weeks.

Findings and caveats of the study: Among vaccine-associated CD4 TCRs, coverage spanned spike, with dominance at 160-218 and 743-854. After two AZD1222 doses, spike-specific TCR breadth and depth rose versus day 0. It should be noted that donors were predominantly white British and more often female, and clonal diversity was possibly underestimated.

Details on this clone: As yet, its antigen is unknown.

The CDR3 contains 15 residues. CDR1 and CDR2 from the germline V gene are MNHNS and SASEGT. The V and J ends lost 3 bases and 4 bases, in that order; junction bases with no gene match: 4. Some clones are missing from TCRdb's copy, which holds only in-frame ones; the method was immunoSEQ multiplex PCR. The sample carries 130,000 to 150,000 clones, around 90% recorded once. Sample: peripheral blood, taken on day 0 of AZD1222 vaccination. The V gene is TRBV6-1, the J gene TRBJ2-7; 12 bases are shared with TRBD2. This receptor was taken from an adult in good health. The CDR3 reads CASSDGLAGLYEQYF. The CDR3, as DNA: TGTGCCAGCAGTGATGGACTAGCGGGGCTATACGAGCAGTACTTC.